This T cell receptor beta chain emerged from a study of cytomegalovirus exposure and HLA in healthy donors. The primer mix had 60 Vbeta and 13 Jbeta primers. The repertoire was sequenced with immunoSEQ multiplex PCR; TCRdb's copy has only in-frame clones and lacks some. The sample has about 130,000 clones, over 75% seen once. This CDR3 is built from 15 residues. V shed 6 bases and J shed 8 bases, with 22 bases lying between them. CDR1 is LNHDA, CDR2 SQIVND, per germline (reference sequence). The chain recombines TRBV19 with TRBJ1-1; unclear D gene. The TCR was taken from a woman in her thirties or forties in good health and CMV-seropositive. The sequenced material came from PBMCs. CDR3 residues: CASRPPQASSREAFF. The CDR3 DNA sequence: TGTGCCAGTAGACCCCCCCAGGCCTCATCAAGGGAAGCTTTCTTT.